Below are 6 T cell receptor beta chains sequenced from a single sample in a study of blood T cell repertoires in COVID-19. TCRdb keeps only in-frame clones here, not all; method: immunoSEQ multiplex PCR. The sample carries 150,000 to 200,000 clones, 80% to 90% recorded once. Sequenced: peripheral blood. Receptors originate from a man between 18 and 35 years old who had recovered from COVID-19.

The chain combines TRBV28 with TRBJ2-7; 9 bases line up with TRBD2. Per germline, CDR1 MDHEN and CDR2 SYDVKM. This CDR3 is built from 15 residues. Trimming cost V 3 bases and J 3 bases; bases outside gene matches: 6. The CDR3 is CASSFIRSGSYEQYF. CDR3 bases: TGTGCCAGCAGTTTCATCCGTAGCGGGAGCTACGAGCAGTACTTC.

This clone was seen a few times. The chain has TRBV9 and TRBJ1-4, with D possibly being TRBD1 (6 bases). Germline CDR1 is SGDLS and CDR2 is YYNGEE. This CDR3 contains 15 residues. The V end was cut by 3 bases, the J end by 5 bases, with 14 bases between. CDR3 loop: CASSAPQGENEKLFF. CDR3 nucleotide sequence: TGTGCCAGCAGCGCCCCACAGGGTGAGAATGAAAAACTGTTTTTT.

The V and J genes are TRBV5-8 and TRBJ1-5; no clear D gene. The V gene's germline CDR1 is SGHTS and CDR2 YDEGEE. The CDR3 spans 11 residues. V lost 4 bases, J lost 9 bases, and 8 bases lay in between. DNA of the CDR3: TGTGCCAGCAGCCCTCTTCGGCCCCAGCATTTT. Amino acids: CASSPLRPQHF.

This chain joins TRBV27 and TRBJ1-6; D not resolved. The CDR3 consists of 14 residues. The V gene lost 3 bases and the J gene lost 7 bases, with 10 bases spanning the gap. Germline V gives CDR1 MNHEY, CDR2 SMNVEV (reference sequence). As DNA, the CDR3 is TGTGCCAGCAGTTTGCACGGTCAAAATTCACCCCTCCACTTT. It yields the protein CASSLHGQNSPLHF.

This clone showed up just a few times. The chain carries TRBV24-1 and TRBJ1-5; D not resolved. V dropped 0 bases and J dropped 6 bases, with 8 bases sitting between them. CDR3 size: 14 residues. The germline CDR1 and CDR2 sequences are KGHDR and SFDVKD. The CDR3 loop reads CATSDLEGSQPQHF. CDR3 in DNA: TGTGCCACCAGTGATTTGGAAGGGAGTCAGCCCCAGCATTTT.

DNA of the CDR3: TGTGCCAGCAGCTCCGGCCGACAGGGGGCAGGTTCACCCCTCCACTTT. Translating it yields CASSSGRQGAGSPLHF. The rearrangement joins TRBV7-3 to TRBJ1-6, with 10 positions matching TRBD1. V lost 4 bases, J lost 9 bases, and 9 bases stayed unmatched. CDR1 and CDR2 (germline): SGHTA, FQGTGA. The CDR3 is made up of 16 amino acids.